The next 24 T cell receptor beta chains were all read from a single sample in a study of blood T cell repertoires in COVID-19 (dated by TCRdb to 2020 to 2021). Library generation was performed with the immunoSEQ multiplex PCR assay. TCRdb retrieved this table from immuneACCESS and kept in-frame rearrangements only. Not all clones are present; in checked studies, unresolved V genes account for under half, and no reason is known for the remainder. For this sample the table gives 150,000 or so clones, of which around 89% were detected only once. The ten top clones hold about 4.5% of the sample. Sequencing was performed on peripheral blood. These receptors all stem from a man in his fifties or sixties with COVID-19, enrolled during active disease.

The chain joins TRBV6-5 to TRBJ1-2; D is undetermined. Trimming removed 4 bases at V and 5 bases at J, with 11 bases between. CDR1 and CDR2 (germline): MNHEY, SVGAGI. The CDR3 length is 13 residues. The CDR3, as DNA: TGTGCCAGCAGTTCTGGGAGTGTTTATGGCTACACCTTC. Its translation is CASSSGSVYGYTF.

This clone appeared a single time. This chain links TRBV19 with TRBJ1-1; TRBD1 agrees at 7 bases. The V gene end was trimmed by 4 bases and the J gene end by 4 bases; junction bases not matched to a gene: 3. Germline CDR1 is LNHDA and CDR2 is SQIVND (reference sequence). The CDR3 consists of 13 residues. CDR3 DNA sequence: TGTGCCAGTAGTACCCAGGGGGGCACTGAAGCTTTCTTT. Its protein product is CASSTQGGTEAFF.

The chain combines TRBV6-6 with TRBJ1-5; the D gene is possibly TRBD1 (6 bases). The CDR3 runs 15 residues. Germline-derived CDR1 and CDR2 are MNHNY and SVGAGI (reference sequence). The V gene lost 5 bases and the J gene lost 5 bases, with 16 bases spanning the gap. CDR3 protein: CASSIRGYVDQPQHF. CDR3 nucleotide sequence: TGTGCCAGCAGTATAAGGGGGTACGTCGATCAGCCCCAGCATTTT.

The chain uses TRBV2 and TRBJ2-7, with a weak D call TRBD2 (5 bases). The ends were cut back, 4 bases at V and 0 bases at J, with 10 bases in the middle. The CDR3 runs to 14 residues. CDR1 and CDR2 (germline): SNHLY, FYNNEI. CDR3 sequence (DNA): TGTGCCAGCAGTGCGGGGTCTAGCTCCTACGAGCAGTACTTC. Translating it yields CASSAGSSSYEQYF.

This clone came up a few times. The rearrangement joins TRBV7-9 to TRBJ2-7; 9 nucleotides line up with TRBD1. With V trimmed by 5 bases and J by 2 bases, 7 bases remained unmatched. The CDR3 is 15 amino acids. Germline CDR1 SEHNR, CDR2 FQNEAQ (reference sequence). For the CDR3, the DNA is TGTGCCAGCAGCCCTGGGACAGGGCCAGCCTACGAGCAGTACTTC. Protein product: CASSPGTGPAYEQYF.

The chain couples TRBV15 to TRBJ1-1; D remains unclear. Per the germline V gene, CDR1 is LNHNV and CDR2 is YYDKDF (reference sequence). V shed 0 bases and J shed 0 bases, with 14 bases lying between them. This CDR3 region has 17 residues. CDR3 sequence: CATSRDVGYSLNTEAFF. The CDR3, as DNA: TGTGCCACCAGCAGAGATGTCGGGTACTCCCTGAACACTGAAGCTTTCTTT.

The V call is TRBV11-2, the J call TRBJ1-1; D ambiguous. V lost 5 bases to trimming and J lost 1 base, with 8 bases between them. The germline V gene has CDR1 SGHAT and CDR2 FQNNGV. This CDR3 spans 13 amino acids. The CDR3 region is CASSRTQNTEAFF. Here the CDR3 DNA reads TGTGCCAGCAGCCGCACACAGAACACTGAAGCTTTCTTT.

The chain carries TRBV3-1 (or the pseudogene TRBV3-2) and TRBJ1-3; TRBD1 aligns across 11 bases. Germline CDR1 LGHDT, CDR2 YNNKEL (reference sequence). V lost 4 bases, J lost 4 bases, and 6 bases stayed unmatched. The CDR3 has 16 residues. This CDR3 reads CASSPRTGGFGNTIYF. CDR3 coding DNA: TGTGCCAGCAGCCCCCGGACAGGGGGCTTCGGAAACACCATATATTTT.

This sequence joins TRBV18 and TRBJ1-1; TRBD1 might be the D (5 bases). Germline CDR1 and CDR2: KGHSH and LQKENI. The CDR3 has 11 residues. Trimming removed 6 bases from V and 7 bases from J, with 9 bases in between. CDR3: CASSRGVEAFF. The CDR3 DNA sequence: TGTGCCAGCTCCCGGGGGGTTGAAGCTTTCTTT.

This chain uses TRBV6-2 or TRBV6-3 with TRBJ2-1; 13 bases agree with TRBD2. V dropped 2 bases and J dropped 0; count of bases not matched to a gene: 7. CDR1 and CDR2 from the germline V gene are MNHEY and SVGEGT. CDR3 length equals 19 residues. In DNA form, the CDR3 reads TGTGCCAGCAGTTACCAGGGACTAGCGGGGTATCTCTCCTACAATGAGCAGTTCTTC. Translated, it gives CASSYQGLAGYLSYNEQFF.

In this sample, this clone turned up once. This chain uses TRBV11-3 with TRBJ1-1; D gene uncertain. Germline CDR1 reads SGHNT; CDR2 reads YENEEA. The CDR3 runs 13 residues. The V and J ends lost 1 base and 5 bases respectively, with 8 bases between them. The CDR3 coding sequence is TGTGCCAGCAGCTTAGTTTCCGGGACTGAAGCTTTCTTT. This encodes CASSLVSGTEAFF.

The chain recombines TRBV28 with TRBJ2-7, with 10 positions matching TRBD1. Trimming at V came to 6 bases and at J to 1 base, leaving 3 bases not matched to a gene. Germline CDR1 reads MDHEN; CDR2 reads SYDVKM. The CDR3 is 14 amino acids. Here the CDR3 reads CASRGTGDSYEQYF. The CDR3 DNA follows: TGTGCCAGCAGAGGGACAGGGGATTCCTACGAGCAGTACTTC.

The chain uses TRBV19 and TRBJ1-1; possibly TRBD1 for D (6 bases). The CDR3 is 15 amino acids. V was shortened by 3 bases and J by 1 base, with 12 bases between the two germline ends. The germline CDR1 and CDR2 sequences are LNHDA and SQIVND (reference sequence). CDR3 in DNA: TGTGCCAGTAGTATTTCACAGGGTAGGAACACTGAAGCTTTCTTT. Amino acid sequence: CASSISQGRNTEAFF. The full variable domain, rest sourced from reference TRBV19 and TRBJ1-1, is DGGITQSPKYLFRKEGQNVTLSCEQNLNHDAMYWYRQDPGQGLRLIYYSQIVNDFQKGDIAEGYSVSREKKESFPLTVTSAQKNPTAFYLCASSISQGRNTEAFFGQGTRLTVV.

This chain uses TRBV7-9 with TRBJ2-2, with D perhaps matching TRBD1 (5 bases). There are 15 residues in the CDR3. From germline, CDR1 is SEHNR and CDR2 FQNEAQ (reference sequence). The V end was cut by 1 base, the J end by 0 bases, with 6 bases between. CDR3 loop: CASSLGGPNTGELFF. The CDR3 region has the DNA TGTGCCAGCAGCTTAGGGGGCCCGAACACCGGGGAGCTGTTTTTT.

The table lists this clone with a count of one. The chain is built from TRBV28 and TRBJ1-5, with TRBD1 matching over 7 bases. The V gene end was trimmed by 6 bases and the J gene end by 6 bases; junction bases not matched to a gene: 5. This CDR3 is 13 amino acids long. Germline V gives CDR1 MDHEN, CDR2 SYDVKM. CDR3 DNA sequence: TGTGCCAGCAGCTCGGGACAGTTTCAGCCCCAGCATTTT. Translating gives CASSSGQFQPQHF.

This sequence joins TRBV6-6 and TRBJ1-3; D is perhaps TRBD1 (6 bases). CDR1 and CDR2 (germline): MNHNY, SVGAGI (reference sequence). CDR3 length: 16 residues. Trimming took off 3 bases at V and 0 bases at J, with 12 bases between the two ends. The CDR3 coding sequence is TGTGCCAGCAGTTATCAGGGGTCTAACTCTGGAAACACCATATATTTT. This sequence encodes CASSYQGSNSGNTIYF.

The V and J genes are TRBV6-5 and TRBJ1-5, with D possibly TRBD1 on 5 matching bases. Looked up from germline, CDR1 is MNHEY and CDR2 is SVGAGI. The CDR3 has 13 residues. Trimming stripped 7 bases from V and 5 bases from J, with 12 bases between. CDR3 bases: TGTGCCAGCACCCAGGGATGGGATCAGCCCCAGCATTTT. This translates into CASTQGWDQPQHF.

This clone has just one count. The chain joins TRBV6-5 to TRBJ2-7; 9 nucleotides align to TRBD1. The CDR3 length is 15 residues. Germline loops: CDR1 MNHEY, CDR2 SVGAGI. Trimming took 2 bases from V and 4 from J; bases not matched to a gene: 6. The CDR3, as DNA: TGTGCCAGCAGTTACCCGACAGGGGGTCGTTACGAGCAGTACTTC. It encodes CASSYPTGGRYEQYF.

This clone was seen once. This chain joins TRBV5-1 and TRBJ2-7; D might be TRBD1 (6 bases). The CDR3 runs 13 residues. Germline CDR1 is SGHRS and CDR2 is YFSETQ. V lost 4 bases to trimming and J lost 2 bases, with 10 bases between them. The CDR3 nucleotides read TGCGCCAGCAGCCGGGACATTGCCTACGAGCAGTACTTC. It translates to CASSRDIAYEQYF.

With regard to this clone: Other DNA sequences in the same sample also yield this CDR3. V and J are TRBV7-2 and TRBJ1-2; 8 bases are shared with TRBD1. This CDR3 contains 13 residues. Germline lookup yields CDR1 SGHTA and CDR2 FQGNSA. J was trimmed by 4 bases and V by 5 bases; bases with no gene match: 3. The CDR3 DNA follows: TGTGCCAGCAGCCTAACAGGGGGCTATGGCTACACCTTC. Protein sequence: CASSLTGGYGYTF.

The gene calls are TRBV10-3 and TRBJ1-2; TRBD1 agrees at 9 bases. Germline-derived CDR1 and CDR2 are ENHRY and SYGVKD. CDR3 length: 14 amino acids. The V segment lost 9 bases and the J segment 3 bases; nucleotides outside the gene matches: 8. The CDR3 nucleotides read TGTGCCATTTCAAGGGACAGGGAAGACTATGGCTACACCTTC. Translated: CAISRDREDYGYTF.

This clone came up a few times. The chain is built from TRBV12-3 or TRBV12-4 and TRBJ1-1, with D perhaps matching TRBD1 (6 bases). With 4 bases removed from V and 10 bases from J, the gap between germline ends came to 16 bases. The CDR3 contains 13 residues. DNA of the CDR3: TGTGCCAGCAGTTACGGGGGGGGCGAGGGAGCTTTCTTT. As protein: CASSYGGGEGAFF.

The chain carries TRBV2 and TRBJ1-1; perhaps TRBD1 as D (5 bases). V gave up 6 bases and J gave up 1 base, with 9 bases separating them. Germline CDR1 is SNHLY and CDR2 is FYNNEI. The CDR3 runs to 13 residues. CDR3 amino acids: CASRFDRNTEAFF. CDR3 in DNA: TGTGCCAGCAGATTCGACAGGAACACTGAAGCTTTCTTT.

The rearrangement joins TRBV7-8 to TRBJ2-7, with a possible D match to TRBD1 (6 bases). CDR1 and CDR2 from the germline V gene are SGHVS and FQNEAQ. This CDR3 is built from 15 residues. The V and J ends lost 0 bases and 7 bases respectively, with 16 bases between them. CDR3 residues: CASSLAQTGFREQYF. DNA of the CDR3: TGTGCCAGCAGCTTAGCCCAGACAGGTTTTAGGGAGCAGTACTTC. The full variable domain, completed using reference TRBV7-8 and TRBJ2-7, is GAGVSQSPRYKVAKRGQDVALRCDPISGHVSLFWYQQALGQGPEFLTYFQNEAQLDKSGLPSDRFFAERPEGSVSTLKIQRTQQEDSAVYLCASSLAQTGFREQYFGPGTRLTVT.